The 21 T cell receptor beta chains listed next were all sequenced from one sample in a study of cytomegalovirus exposure and HLA in healthy donors (dated by TCRdb to the late 2010s). Libraries came from the immunoSEQ multiplex PCR assay. For the multiplex PCR, a mixture combining 60 forward primers for TCR Vbeta segments and 13 reverse primers for TCR Jbeta segments was used. As stored in TCRdb, this immuneACCESS dataset retains in-frame rearrangements with V and J assigned. A fraction of the clones does not appear; measured against another copy, unresolved V genes explain less than half of the discrepancy, and the remainder lacks a known reason. The sample includes about 150,000 clones, with roughly 71% observed a single time. 1.1% to 1.5% of the sample is in the top ten clones. Material for sequencing was PBMCs. These receptors all come from a woman aged 40 to 50 in good health and CMV-seronegative.

The V gene is TRBV7-8, the J gene TRBJ2-5; 8 bases are shared with TRBD2. Trimming cost V 1 base and J 5 bases; bases outside gene matches: 9. Germline CDR1 and CDR2: SGHVS and FQNEAQ. The CDR3 runs 16 residues. The CDR3 loop reads CASSLVRAGGRETQYF. In DNA, the CDR3 is TGTGCCAGCAGCTTAGTTCGAGCTGGCGGGAGGGAGACCCAGTACTTC.

CDR3 DNA sequence: TGTGCCAGCAGCTTGGCCGGGGAGACCCAGTACTTC. This gives the protein CASSLAGETQYF. This chain uses TRBV5-6 with TRBJ2-5; D gene uncertain. Per germline, CDR1 SGHDT and CDR2 YYEEEE. The V end was cut by 0 bases, the J end by 5 bases, with 5 bases between. This CDR3 is 12 amino acids long.

The chain is built from TRBV9 and TRBJ1-2; 9 bases fit TRBD1. V lost 0 bases to trimming and J lost 4 bases; unmatched junction nucleotides: 7. From germline, CDR1 is SGDLS and CDR2 YYNGEE. The CDR3 extends over 16 amino acids. The CDR3 reads CASSVDTGGRGYGYTF. CDR3 bases: TGTGCCAGCAGCGTAGACACAGGGGGCCGGGGCTATGGCTACACCTTC.

The chain joins TRBV9 to TRBJ2-5; 8 bases map to TRBD1. The germline V gene has CDR1 SGDLS and CDR2 YYNGEE. Trimming cost V 3 bases and J 5 bases; bases outside gene matches: 9. The CDR3 has 15 amino acids. CDR3: CASSESQGAGETQYF. The CDR3 nucleotides read TGTGCCAGCAGCGAGTCTCAGGGGGCGGGGGAGACCCAGTACTTC.

This clone has more than one count but fewer than ten. The chain recombines TRBV7-9 with TRBJ2-2, with 8 bases fitting TRBD1. The CDR3 totals 16 residues. V shed 5 bases and J 4 bases; nucleotides not matched to a gene: 9. CDR1 SEHNR and CDR2 FQNEAQ come from the germline V gene (reference sequence). Here the CDR3 reads CASSPRTGIGTGELFF. CDR3 coding DNA: TGTGCCAGCAGCCCACGGACAGGGATCGGCACCGGGGAGCTGTTTTTT.

This clone was seen just once. The genes are TRBV10-1 and TRBJ2-5, with D possibly TRBD2 on 5 matching bases. The J call may be in error: the DNA end matches TRBJ2-7 better. Germline lookup yields CDR1 WNHNN and CDR2 SYGVQD (reference sequence). This CDR3 has 13 residues. Here the CDR3 DNA reads TGCGCCAGCAGTGAGTGGGGTAGCGACGAGCAGTACTTC. It translates to CASSEWGSDEQYF.

The chain couples TRBV4-3 to TRBJ1-2; 8 nucleotides align to TRBD1. Germline lookup yields CDR1 LGHNA and CDR2 YSLEER. This CDR3 comprises 14 residues. J gave up 5 bases and V 4 bases, and 6 bases lay outside the gene matches. DNA of the CDR3: TGCGCCAGCAGCCCCGACAGGGGCGGATATGGCTACACCTTC. This translates into CASSPDRGGYGYTF.

The CDR3 loop is CASSYQDYEQYF. DNA for the CDR3: TGTGCCAGCAGCTATCAGGATTACGAGCAGTACTTC. The chain carries TRBV5-6 and TRBJ2-7; D not resolved. V was trimmed by 3 bases and J by 4 bases, leaving 8 bases between them. Looked up from germline, CDR1 is SGHDT and CDR2 is YYEEEE. The CDR3 covers 12 residues.

J is TRBJ2-1 and V is TRBV7-3; possibly TRBD1 for D (5 bases). The length of the CDR3 is 15 residues. Germline CDR1 and CDR2: SGHTA and FQGTGA. V lost 5 bases and J lost 6, with 17 bases in between. CDR3 sequence: CASSPGQGGFNEQFF. The CDR3 coding sequence is TGTGCCAGCAGCCCCGGGCAGGGTGGTTTCAATGAGCAGTTCTTC.

This chain connects TRBV4-1 to TRBJ1-6, with D maybe TRBD1 (5 bases). CDR1 and CDR2 from the germline V gene are MGHRA and YSYEKL. This CDR3 has 15 amino acids. Trimming shortened V by 4 bases and J by 10 bases, and 17 bases separated the two germline ends. The CDR3 region has the DNA TGCGCCAGCAGCCCCCCCGCCCCGGGGGGATCACCCCTCCACTTT. Translated, it gives CASSPPAPGGSPLHF.

V and J are TRBV10-3 and TRBJ1-6, with D perhaps TRBD1 (6 bases). Per germline, CDR1 ENHRY and CDR2 SYGVKD. Trimming took 8 bases from V and 7 from J, leaving 15 bases between them. This CDR3 is 14 amino acids long. CDR3 DNA sequence: TGTGCCATCGGGTCGTGGACAGACAATTCACCCCTCCACTTT. Translation gives CAIGSWTDNSPLHF.

This clone was seen only once. The chain recombines TRBV27 with TRBJ1-6; possible D gene TRBD1, 5 bases. CDR1 and CDR2 (germline): MNHEY, SMNVEV (reference sequence). This CDR3 is 15 amino acids long. Trimming stripped 3 bases from V and 3 bases from J, with 9 bases between. The CDR3 nucleotides are TGTGCCAGCAGTTTTCGGGGACTCTATAATTCACCCCTCCACTTT. Its protein is CASSFRGLYNSPLHF.

The J gene is TRBJ2-7, the V gene TRBV5-1, with 8 bases identical to TRBD1. Germline V CDR1 and CDR2: SGHRS, YFSETQ. V lost 2 bases to trimming and J lost 5 bases; unmatched junction nucleotides: 6. This CDR3 has 14 amino acids. The CDR3 DNA follows: TGCGCCAGCAGCTTACAGGGGGGATTGGACGAGCAGTACTTC. Its translation is CASSLQGGLDEQYF.

The V call is TRBV27, the J call TRBJ2-5, with 8 positions matching TRBD2. Per the germline V gene, CDR1 is MNHEY and CDR2 is SMNVEV (reference sequence). Unmatched junction bases numbered 9, after V lost 6 bases and J lost 0 bases. The CDR3 has 16 residues. CDR3 sequence: CASSLAGGRYQETQYF. The CDR3 nucleotides read TGTGCCAGCAGCCTGGCGGGCGGGAGGTACCAAGAGACCCAGTACTTC.

The chain links TRBV13 to TRBJ2-3, with D perhaps matching TRBD2 (6 bases). The CDR3 contains 16 residues. V shed 2 bases and J shed 0 bases, with 12 bases lying between them. Per the germline V gene, CDR1 is PRHDT and CDR2 is FYEKMQ (reference sequence). CDR3 protein: CASSLSAGTSTDTQYF. The CDR3 DNA follows: TGTGCCAGCAGCTTATCGGCGGGAACTAGCACAGATACGCAGTATTTT. Full variable domain (outside the CDR3, taken from reference TRBV13 and TRBJ2-3): AAGVIQSPRHLIKEKRETATLKCYPIPRHDTVYWYQQGPGQDPQFLISFYEKMQSDKGSIPDRFSAQQFSDYHSELNMSSLELGDSALYFCASSLSAGTSTDTQYFGPGTRLTVL.

This chain links TRBV7-2 with TRBJ1-3, with a tentative D call TRBD1 (6 bases). Germline V lookup: CDR1 SGHTA, CDR2 FQGNSA. V was shortened by 3 bases and J by 0 bases, with 9 bases between the two germline ends. The CDR3 is made up of 15 amino acids. The CDR3 coding sequence is TGTGCCAGCAGCTTCGTACAGGGCTCTGGAAACACCATATATTTT. It encodes CASSFVQGSGNTIYF.

The rearrangement links TRBV15 to TRBJ1-2; the D gene is possibly TRBD1 (6 bases). The ends were cut back, 0 bases at V and 2 bases at J, with 13 bases in the middle. The CDR3 is made up of 16 amino acids. From germline, CDR1 is LNHNV and CDR2 YYDKDF (reference sequence). Written as DNA, the CDR3 is TGTGCCACCAGCAGAGACGGCACAGGGAGCAACTATGGCTACACCTTC. Translated: CATSRDGTGSNYGYTF.

V is TRBV6-5 and J is TRBJ1-6, with a weak D call TRBD1 (6 bases). The V gene's germline CDR1 is MNHEY and CDR2 SVGAGI. The V end was cut by 3 bases, the J end by 10 bases, with 13 bases between. This CDR3 is 14 amino acids long. DNA for the CDR3: TGTGCCAGCAGTTATCACAGGGAGAGATCACCCCTCCACTTT. This sequence encodes CASSYHRERSPLHF.

This rearrangement joins TRBV5-8 to TRBJ1-2, with unresolved D. Trimming shortened V by 4 bases and J by 3 bases, and 25 bases separated the two germline ends. The CDR3 extends over 18 amino acids. The germline V gene encodes CDR1 SGHTS and CDR2 YDEGEE. The CDR3 reads CASSPGGVRAPGHYGYTF. DNA of the CDR3: TGTGCCAGCAGCCCTGGAGGAGTCCGGGCTCCCGGACACTATGGCTACACCTTC.

This clone has only a few counts. The chain has TRBV28 and TRBJ2-5; D gene uncertain. The CDR3 runs 15 residues. Germline CDR1 and CDR2: MDHEN and SYDVKM. V gave up 7 bases and J gave up 2 bases, with 17 bases separating them. The CDR3 DNA is TGTGCCAGCACCCGAAATTGGTCCGGGCAAGAGACCCAGTACTTC. Residues: CASTRNWSGQETQYF.

The chain combines TRBV5-6 with TRBJ1-4, with TRBD1 identical over 9 bases. The V gene's germline CDR1 is SGHDT and CDR2 YYEEEE. The CDR3 sequence is 14 residues long. J lost 6 bases, V lost 6 bases, and 6 bases had no gene match. CDR3 sequence (DNA): TGTGCCAGCAACTTAGGGGACAGGGATGAAAAACTGTTTTTT. The encoded protein is CASNLGDRDEKLFF.